This TCR beta chain stems from a study of CD8+CD57+ T cells in acquired aplastic anemia. Study-wide background: Sorted CD4+ and CD8+ cells gave an average of around 3.1 ug of DNA. On average, healthy donors gave 8.5 million to 14 million reads for CD4+ cells. Study conclusions and caveats: Patients and controls were found to share about 31 CD8+ CDR3 sequences.

With regard to this clonotype: As yet, its antigen is unknown. A read error may produce the germline difference seen at one junction end.

The study profiled TCR beta VDJ and CDR3 using genomic DNA as template. TCRdb processed the reads anew with MiXCR; each CDR3 protein has one entry. The table lists hundreds of thousands of distinct CDR3 sequences, roughly 64% of them singletons. Sequenced sample: sorted CD4+, CD8+, or CD8+CD57+ T cells (not recorded which) from PBMCs. The sequence derives from a human donor in good health, serving as a control.

CDR3 in DNA: TGTGCCAGCAGTTATCGGGACCCAAATACAGATACGCAGTATTTT. It yields the protein CASSYRDPNTDTQYF. This chain connects TRBV10-3 to TRBJ2-3; D tentatively fits TRBD1 or TRBD2 (5 bases each). CDR1 ENHRY and CDR2 SYGVKD come from the germline V gene. The CDR3 sequence is 15 residues long.